A single sample is the source of the 27 T cell receptor beta chains below, sequenced in a study of blood T cell repertoires in COVID-19. The data were produced by immunoSEQ multiplex PCR, yet TCRdb's version contains in-frame clones alone and is incomplete. In the table there are some 130,000 clones, 90% of which are singletons. The specimen sequenced was peripheral blood. Receptor source: a man aged 50 to 60 with active COVID-19.

The rearrangement links TRBV7-2 to TRBJ2-5, with TRBD2 matching 7 bases. Trimming removed 5 bases from V and 5 bases from J; junction bases left unmatched: 11. The CDR3 consists of 15 residues. Per germline, CDR1 SGHTA and CDR2 FQGNSA. The CDR3 bases are TGTGCCAGCAGCCCTGGACGGGGGAGGGCTGAGACCCAGTACTTC. This gives the protein CASSPGRGRAETQYF. Together with reference TRBV7-2 and TRBJ2-5, the CDR3 gives the full variable domain: GAGVSQSPSNKVTEKGKDVELRCDPISGHTALYWYRQSLGQGLEFLIYFQGNSAPDKSGLPSDRFSAERTGGSVSTLTIQRTQQEDSAVYLCASSPGRGRAETQYFGPGTRLLVL.

The CDR3 reads CASSVRVPTDTQYF. The CDR3 DNA sequence: TGCGCCAGCAGCGTACGGGTCCCCACAGATACGCAGTATTTT. The gene calls are TRBV4-1 and TRBJ2-3, with unresolved D. Germline V lookup: CDR1 MGHRA, CDR2 YSYEKL. CDR3 length: 14 residues. V lost 5 bases, J lost 2 bases, and 11 bases lay in between.

The rearrangement links TRBV29-1 to TRBJ2-2; 13 nucleotides match TRBD2. J was trimmed by 6 bases and V by 4 bases; bases with no gene match: 2. CDR3 length equals 14 residues. The germline gives CDR1 SQVTM, CDR2 ANQGSEA. CDR3: CSVGLAGGAGELFF. The CDR3 region has the DNA TGCAGCGTTGGACTAGCGGGAGGTGCCGGGGAGCTGTTTTTT.

The genes are TRBV5-4 and TRBJ1-4; a weak D match, TRBD1 (6 bases). Trimming took off 0 bases at V and 8 bases at J, with 14 bases between the two ends. CDR3 size: 15 residues. The germline V gene has CDR1 SGHNT and CDR2 YYREEE (reference sequence). The CDR3 DNA reads as TGTGCCAGCAGCTTGGCGGGGGGCGCACGGGAAAAACTGTTTTTT. This translates into CASSLAGGAREKLFF.

The chain joins TRBV18 to TRBJ2-1; 11 nucleotides align to TRBD1. The CDR3 extends over 21 amino acids. The germline V gene encodes CDR1 KGHSH and CDR2 LQKENI. V lost 3 bases, J lost 0 bases, and 16 bases stayed unmatched. The DNA for the CDR3 is TGTGCCAGCTCACCGGGGCCATGGGGGACAGGGGGTTCTAGCTCCTACAATGAGCAGTTCTTC. The encoded protein is CASSPGPWGTGGSSSYNEQFF. Together with reference TRBV18 and TRBJ2-1, the CDR3 gives the full variable domain: NAGVMQNPRHLVRRRGQEARLRCSPMKGHSHVYWYRQLPEEGLKFMVYLQKENIIDESGMPKERFSAEFPKEGPSILRIQQVVRGDSAAYFCASSPGPWGTGGSSSYNEQFFGPGTRLTVL.

The gene calls are TRBV24-1 and TRBJ2-7, with TRBD1 matching 8 bases. CDR3 length: 20 residues. Trimming removed 0 bases from V and 0 bases from J; junction bases left unmatched: 15. The germline gives CDR1 KGHDR, CDR2 SFDVKD. In nucleotides, the CDR3 is TGTGCCACCAGTGATTTGCAAATTCGACATGACAGGGGTCTCTCCTACGAGCAGTACGTC. Amino acids: CATSDLQIRHDRGLSYEQYV.

The gene calls are TRBV2 and TRBJ2-7; 8 positions agree with TRBD2. The CDR3 runs to 12 residues. Trimming took 10 bases from V and 2 from J; bases not matched to a gene: 4. Germline V gene lookup returns CDR1 SNHLY and CDR2 FYNNEI. CDR3 sequence: CATGRGPYEQYV. The CDR3 nucleotides are TGTGCCACCGGGAGGGGACCCTACGAGCAGTACGTC.

The genes are TRBV28 and TRBJ2-7; 8 bases are a match to TRBD1. The V gene's germline CDR1 is MDHEN and CDR2 SYDVKM. This CDR3 region has 15 residues. The junction had 13 bases not matched to a gene; V was cut back by 5 bases and J by 7 bases. The CDR3 here is CASSKGRQGRREQYF. In DNA form, the CDR3 reads TGTGCCAGCAGTAAGGGGAGACAGGGGAGACGGGAGCAGTACTTC.

The chain couples TRBV5-5 to TRBJ1-2; D is perhaps TRBD1 (6 bases). V was clipped by 0 bases and J by 2 bases, with 11 bases between them. Per germline, CDR1 SGHKS and CDR2 YYEKEE (reference sequence). There are 15 residues in the CDR3. The CDR3: CASSLVEQGNYGYTF. CDR3 in DNA: TGTGCCAGCAGCTTGGTTGAGCAGGGGAACTATGGCTACACCTTC.

This chain uses TRBV19 with TRBJ1-2, with TRBD1 matching 7 bases. Germline CDR1 and CDR2: LNHDA and SQIVND (reference sequence). This CDR3 is 13 amino acids long. The V gene end was trimmed by 10 bases and the J gene end by 7 bases; junction bases not matched to a gene: 12. In DNA, the CDR3 is TGTGCCACCCTTGACAGGGTCCACGCTGGCTACACCTTC. Protein: CATLDRVHAGYTF.

The chain recombines TRBV11-3 with TRBJ2-3; 10 bases map to TRBD2. The CDR3 consists of 19 residues. With V trimmed by 1 base and J by 2 bases, 12 bases remained unmatched. Germline CDR1 is SGHNT and CDR2 is YENEEA. The CDR3 reads CASSLGAAGGPPITDTQYF. CDR3 in DNA: TGTGCCAGCAGCTTAGGGGCAGCGGGGGGGCCCCCTATCACAGATACGCAGTATTTT.

This clone came up a few times. The chain couples TRBV19 to TRBJ1-5, with 8 bases fitting TRBD1. V dropped 6 bases and J dropped 4; count of bases not matched to a gene: 2. The CDR3 contains 13 residues. Germline values: CDR1 LNHDA, CDR2 SQIVND (reference sequence). CDR3 loop: CASRDRANQPQHF. The CDR3 DNA reads as TGTGCCAGTAGGGACAGGGCAAATCAGCCCCAGCATTTT.

The chain recombines TRBV19 with TRBJ2-5; 10 positions agree with TRBD1. Germline V gives CDR1 LNHDA, CDR2 SQIVND (reference sequence). V was clipped by 6 bases and J by 5 bases; unmatched bases: 9. The CDR3 contains 15 residues. CDR3 in amino acids: CASSLGQGRWETQYF. For the CDR3, the DNA is TGTGCCAGTAGCCTGGGACAGGGGAGGTGGGAGACCCAGTACTTC.

The V call is TRBV18, the J call TRBJ1-1; maybe TRBD1 (6 bases). Germline V CDR1 and CDR2: KGHSH, LQKENI. Trimming shortened V by 3 bases and J by 2 bases, and 13 bases separated the two germline ends. This CDR3 comprises 15 residues. The CDR3 nucleotides read TGTGCCAGCTCACCCCCAGCAGGGACAAACACTGAAGCTTTCTTT. It yields the protein CASSPPAGTNTEAFF.

The gene calls are TRBV7-8 and TRBJ2-1; 12 nucleotides align to TRBD2. This CDR3 is 15 amino acids long. The J segment lost 7 bases and the V segment lost 1 base, leaving 2 bases of the junction unmatched. Per germline, CDR1 SGHVS and CDR2 FQNEAQ. CDR3 DNA sequence: TGTGCCAGCAGCTTAGTTACTAGCGGGAGGAATGAGCAGTTCTTC. It codes for CASSLVTSGRNEQFF.

The gene calls are TRBV11-3 and TRBJ1-1, with TRBD1 matching over 8 bases. Germline V lookup: CDR1 SGHNT, CDR2 YENEEA. CDR3 length: 13 amino acids. Trimming took 5 bases from V and 5 from J; bases not matched to a gene: 4. The CDR3 DNA reads as TGTGCCAGCAGCACCTACAGGGGGACTGAAGCTTTCTTT. Translated: CASSTYRGTEAFF.

The chain joins TRBV7-2 to TRBJ2-5; tentatively, D is TRBD2 (6 bases). Trimming cost V 2 bases and J 5 bases, with 15 bases left between them. Germline V lookup: CDR1 SGHTA, CDR2 FQGNSA. The CDR3 consists of 15 residues. The CDR3 DNA reads as TGTGCCAGCAGCTTATTTCACGGGAGAGGCGAGACCCAGTACTTC. Amino acids: CASSLFHGRGETQYF.

The V call is TRBV5-4, the J call TRBJ2-2, with 8 positions matching TRBD1. CDR1 is SGHNT, CDR2 YYREEE, per germline (reference sequence). V lost 5 bases to trimming and J lost 2 bases; unmatched junction nucleotides: 11. The CDR3 is made up of 17 amino acids. The CDR3 bases are TGTGCCAGCAGTCGTGTCGACAGGGGAAGAAACACCGGGGAGCTGTTTTTT. Its translation: CASSRVDRGRNTGELFF.

The rearrangement uses TRBV3-1 (or the pseudogene TRBV3-2) and TRBJ2-5; D is unresolved. V lost 0 bases to trimming and J lost 4 bases, with 9 bases between them. Germline V lookup: CDR1 LGHDT, CDR2 YNNKEL (reference sequence). The CDR3 has 14 residues. The DNA for the CDR3 is TGTGCCAGCAGCCAAGAAGGAGTAGGAGAGACCCAGTACTTC. Translation: CASSQEGVGETQYF.

The chain couples TRBV6-5 to TRBJ1-6; tentative D call: TRBD1 (5 bases). Trimming took off 0 bases at V and 10 bases at J, with 13 bases between the two ends. The CDR3 length is 15 residues. The germline CDR1 and CDR2 sequences are MNHEY and SVGAGI. As DNA, the CDR3 is TGTGCCAGCAGTTACTCGAGTAGTGGGGCCTCACCCCTCCACTTT. It is translated as CASSYSSSGASPLHF.

The chain has TRBV6-2 or TRBV6-3 and TRBJ1-1, with D possibly matching TRBD1 (6 bases). The CDR3 contains 14 residues. Looked up from germline, CDR1 is MNHEY and CDR2 is SVGEGT. V shed 2 bases and J shed 1 base, with 8 bases lying between them. CDR3 sequence reads: CASSYLQGNTEAFF. The CDR3 bases are TGTGCCAGCAGTTACCTACAGGGGAACACTGAAGCTTTCTTT.

The chain has TRBV19 and TRBJ2-3; TRBD2 agrees at 7 bases. The CDR3 has 15 amino acids. J gave up 1 base and V 1 base, and 2 bases lay outside the gene matches. Germline values: CDR1 LNHDA, CDR2 SQIVND (reference sequence). CDR3 nucleotides: TGTGCCAGTAGTATAGGCCGGGGGGGCACAGATACGCAGTATTTT. The encoded protein is CASSIGRGGTDTQYF.

This clone was seen a handful of times. This chain links TRBV9 with TRBJ2-1, with TRBD2 identical over 12 bases. Trimming removed 4 bases from V and 9 bases from J; junction bases left unmatched: 11. CDR3 length: 16 amino acids. Per germline, CDR1 SGDLS and CDR2 YYNGEE. CDR3 residues: CASSPETSGGSVEQFF. DNA of the CDR3: TGTGCCAGCAGCCCCGAGACTAGCGGGGGATCGGTTGAGCAGTTCTTC.

The chain carries TRBV4-2 and TRBJ2-7; 11 nucleotides agree with TRBD2. The CDR3 totals 18 residues. Germline values: CDR1 LGHNA, CDR2 YNFKEQ. J gave up 9 bases and V 0 bases, and 16 bases lay outside the gene matches. The CDR3 DNA is TGTGCCAGCAGCCAAGATAGGGGACTAGCGGTAGTAAGGTCCGGGCAGTACTTC. It encodes CASSQDRGLAVVRSGQYF.

This chain uses TRBV6-1 with TRBJ1-5; TRBD1 matches 8 bases. The junction had 8 bases not matched to a gene; V was cut back by 1 base and J by 3 bases. In germline, CDR1 is MNHNS, CDR2 SASEGT. CDR3 length: 17 amino acids. The CDR3 DNA is TGTGCCAGCAGTGAAGGAGGCAGGGGGCGCGTCAATCAGCCCCAGCATTTT. Translation: CASSEGGRGRVNQPQHF.

V and J are TRBV11-3 and TRBJ2-5; D gene ambiguous. Trimming took off 3 bases at V and 7 bases at J, with 9 bases between the two ends. Per germline, CDR1 SGHNT and CDR2 YENEEA. The CDR3 is made up of 12 amino acids. The CDR3 coding sequence is TGTGCCAGCAGCTTGGATAGAGGGACCCAGTACTTC. Its protein is CASSLDRGTQYF.

This chain connects TRBV30 to TRBJ1-2, with unresolved D. Trimming removed 1 base from V and 4 bases from J, with 7 bases in between. CDR1 is GTSNPN and CDR2 is SVGIG in the germline V gene (reference sequence). This CDR3 has 12 residues. The CDR3: CAWSETGYGYTF. CDR3 coding DNA: TGTGCCTGGAGTGAGACTGGCTATGGCTACACCTTC.